This T cell receptor beta chain was sequenced in a study of T cells in Graves' hyperthyroidism and ophthalmopathy. Hyperthyroidism, newly diagnosed and lasting under 2 months, affected patients aged 18 to 65. It was uncontrolled infection, other autoimmune disease, pregnancy or lactation that excluded patients. The CDR3 spans 13 residues. V was pared by 5 bases and J by 0 bases, with 8 bases between. The germline V gene encodes CDR1 DFQATT and CDR2 SNEGSKA (reference sequence). TCR beta CDR3 region amplification was performed from RNA transcripts. RT-PCR in the first round (using the HTBI primer set) targeted the TCR CDR3. TCRdb recomputed calls from the multiplex PCR reads with MiXCR, one row per CDR3 protein. The table includes roughly 300,000 distinct CDR3 sequences, 20% to 25% detected once.

The clonotype was recovered from a man between 35 and 55 years old with Graves' hyperthyroidism that later progressed to Graves' ophthalmopathy. The chain carries TRBV20-1 and TRBJ1-5; no clear D. Material: blood. The CDR3 is CSADTHSNQPQHF. CDR3 nucleotide sequence: TGCAGTGCTGACACCCATAGCAATCAGCCCCAGCATTTT.